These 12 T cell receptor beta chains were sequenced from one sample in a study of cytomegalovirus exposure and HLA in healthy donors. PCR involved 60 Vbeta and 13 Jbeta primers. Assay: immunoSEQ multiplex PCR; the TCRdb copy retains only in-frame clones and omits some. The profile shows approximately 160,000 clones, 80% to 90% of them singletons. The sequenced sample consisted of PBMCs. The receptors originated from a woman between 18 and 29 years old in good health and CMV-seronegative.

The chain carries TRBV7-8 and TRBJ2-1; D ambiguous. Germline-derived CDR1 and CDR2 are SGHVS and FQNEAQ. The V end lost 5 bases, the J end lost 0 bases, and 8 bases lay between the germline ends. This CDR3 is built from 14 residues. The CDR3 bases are TGTGCCAGCAGCCCGCCCGGCTCCTACAATGAGCAGTTCTTC. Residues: CASSPPGSYNEQFF.

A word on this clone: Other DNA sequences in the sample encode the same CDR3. This CDR3 is CSARLSYEQYF. CDR3 in DNA: TGCAGTGCTAGGCTATCCTACGAGCAGTACTTC. V gene TRBV20-1 combines with J gene TRBJ2-7, with D uncertain. The CDR3 contains 11 residues. Trimming left V 3 bases short and J 1 base short, with 4 bases between. Germline-derived CDR1 and CDR2 are DFQATT and SNEGSKA (reference sequence).

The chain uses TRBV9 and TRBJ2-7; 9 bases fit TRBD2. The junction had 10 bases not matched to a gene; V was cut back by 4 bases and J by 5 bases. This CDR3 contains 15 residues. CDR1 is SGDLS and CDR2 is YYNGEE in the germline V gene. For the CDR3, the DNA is TGTGCCAGCAGCAACCAACTAGCGGGCGTCGACGAGCAGTACTTC. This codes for CASSNQLAGVDEQYF. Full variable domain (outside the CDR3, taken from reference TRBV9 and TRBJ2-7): DSGVTQTPKHLITATGQRVTLRCSPRSGDLSVYWYQQSLDQGLQFLIQYYNGEERAKGNILERFSAQQFPDLHSELNLSSLELGDSALYFCASSNQLAGVDEQYFGPGTRLTVT.

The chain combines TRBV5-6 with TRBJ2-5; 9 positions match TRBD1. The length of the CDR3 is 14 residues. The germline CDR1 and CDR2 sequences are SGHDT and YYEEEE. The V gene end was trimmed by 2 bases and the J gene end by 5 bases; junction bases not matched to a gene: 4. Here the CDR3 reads CASSFTGTGETQYF. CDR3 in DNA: TGTGCCAGCAGCTTCACAGGGACAGGGGAGACCCAGTACTTC.

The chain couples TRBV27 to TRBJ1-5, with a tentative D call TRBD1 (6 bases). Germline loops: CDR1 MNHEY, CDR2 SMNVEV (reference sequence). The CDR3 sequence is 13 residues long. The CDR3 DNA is TGTGGCCCAAAGGGGGATGGATGCCAGCCCCAGCATTTT. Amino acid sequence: CGPKGDGCQPQHF.

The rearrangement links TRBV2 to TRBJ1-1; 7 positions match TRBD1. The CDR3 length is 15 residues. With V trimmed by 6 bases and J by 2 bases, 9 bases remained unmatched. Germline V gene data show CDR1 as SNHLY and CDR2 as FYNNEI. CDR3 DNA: TGTGCCAGCAGAGTAAACAGGGGAGGAAACACTGAAGCTTTCTTT. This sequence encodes CASRVNRGGNTEAFF.

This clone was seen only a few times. The CDR3 sequence: CASRPRQGVPAEQYF. Here the CDR3 DNA reads TGCGCCAGCAGACCCCGTCAAGGGGTCCCTGCCGAGCAGTACTTC. The gene calls are TRBV5-1 and TRBJ2-7; tentatively, D is TRBD1 (5 bases). Trimming removed 5 bases from V and 6 bases from J, with 21 bases in between. Germline V lookup: CDR1 SGHRS, CDR2 YFSETQ. The CDR3 sequence is 15 residues long.

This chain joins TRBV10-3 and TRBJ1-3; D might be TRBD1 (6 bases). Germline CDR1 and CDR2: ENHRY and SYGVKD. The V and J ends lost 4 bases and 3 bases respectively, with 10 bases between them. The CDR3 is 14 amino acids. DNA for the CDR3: TGTGCCATCAGTGGAGAAGGGGGTGGAAACACCATATATTTT. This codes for CAISGEGGGNTIYF.

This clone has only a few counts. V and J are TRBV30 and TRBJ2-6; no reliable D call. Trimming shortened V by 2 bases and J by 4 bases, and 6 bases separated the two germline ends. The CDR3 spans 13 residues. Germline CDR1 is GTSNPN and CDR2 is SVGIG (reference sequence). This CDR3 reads CAWSPSGANVLTF. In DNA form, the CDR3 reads TGTGCCTGGAGTCCTTCCGGGGCCAACGTCCTGACTTTC.

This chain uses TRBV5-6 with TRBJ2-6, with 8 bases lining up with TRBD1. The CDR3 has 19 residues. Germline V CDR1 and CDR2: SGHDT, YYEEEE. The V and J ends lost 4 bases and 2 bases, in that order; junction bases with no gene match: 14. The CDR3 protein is CASSHLGQGSTAGANVLTF. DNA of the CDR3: TGTGCCAGCAGCCACCTCGGACAGGGAAGTACCGCTGGGGCCAACGTCCTGACTTTC.

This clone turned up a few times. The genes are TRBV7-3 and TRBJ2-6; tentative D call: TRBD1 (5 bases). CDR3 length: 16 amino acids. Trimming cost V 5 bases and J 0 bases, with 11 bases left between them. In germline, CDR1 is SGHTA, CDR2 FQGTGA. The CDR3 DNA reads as TGTGCCAGCAGCCTTACCGGACACTCTGGGGCCAACGTCCTGACTTTC. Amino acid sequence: CASSLTGHSGANVLTF.

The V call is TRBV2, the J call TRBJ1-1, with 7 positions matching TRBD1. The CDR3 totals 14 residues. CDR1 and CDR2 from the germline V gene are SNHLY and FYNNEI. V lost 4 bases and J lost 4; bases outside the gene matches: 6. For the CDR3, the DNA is TGTGCCAGCAGTGTAGACAGGGTGAGCACTGAAGCTTTCTTT. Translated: CASSVDRVSTEAFF.